This T cell receptor (beta chain) came from a study of cytomegalovirus exposure and HLA in healthy donors. This clone was seen only once. Primers for the PCR totalled 60 Vbeta and 13 Jbeta. Data came from immunoSEQ multiplex PCR; TCRdb stores just in-frame clones and leaves some out. Altogether over 80,000 clones are present, 73% being singletons, with the ten largest covering over 3%. Germline loops: CDR1 KGHSH, CDR2 LQKENI. Trimming took off 6 bases at V and 2 bases at J, with 14 bases between the two ends. CDR3 length: 15 amino acids. The chain employs TRBV18 and TRBJ1-5; tentatively, D is TRBD1 (5 bases). The sequence was collected from a man in his forties in good health and CMV-seronegative. The sequenced sample consisted of PBMCs. The CDR3 coding sequence is TGTGCCAGCTCCGGTGGAGGGGCCGGCAATCAGCCCCAGCATTTT. As protein: CASSGGGAGNQPQHF.